The text below deals with one T cell receptor beta chain. TCRdb reanalysed the PCR reads using MiXCR and keeps one entry per CDR3 protein. The table records over 85,000 distinct CDR3 sequences, roughly 51% of them present only once. Germline values: CDR1 MGHDK, CDR2 SYGVNS. CDR3 length: 13 amino acids. Trimming removed 2 bases at V and 6 bases at J, with 11 bases between. The data belong to a study of CDR3 diversity in severe acne. The sequencing input was blood. The chain couples TRBV25-1 to TRBJ2-7, with unresolved D. The receptor was isolated from a male donor with acne. In DNA, the CDR3 is TGTGCCAGCAGTGAAGCGTCCACTCGCGAGCAGTACTTC. Its protein is CASSEASTREQYF.